Below are 17 T cell receptor beta chains sequenced from a single sample in a study of cytomegalovirus exposure and HLA in healthy donors. The PCR made use of 60 Vbeta and 13 Jbeta primers. Method: immunoSEQ multiplex PCR; TCRdb's copy keeps in-frame clones and lacks some. The table shows about 160,000 clones, with approximately 81% occurring only once. Sequenced: PBMCs. Source of these receptors: a woman between 25 and 40 years old in good health and CMV-seropositive.

This chain connects TRBV18 to TRBJ2-1; D remains ambiguous. This CDR3 comprises 16 residues. Trimming stripped 3 bases from V and 0 bases from J, with 12 bases between. Per the germline V gene, CDR1 is KGHSH and CDR2 is LQKENI. CDR3 in DNA: TGTGCCAGCTCACCCTTTGAACAGAGCTCCTACAATGAGCAGTTCTTC. Protein: CASSPFEQSSYNEQFF.

This chain connects TRBV11-2 to TRBJ1-1; weak D call: TRBD1 (5 bases). CDR3 length equals 14 residues. The V end was cut by 2 bases, the J end by 3 bases, with 10 bases between. Per germline, CDR1 SGHAT and CDR2 FQNNGV. The CDR3 nucleotides read TGTGCCAGCAGCTTACGCCAGGGTTACACTGAAGCTTTCTTT. Translation gives CASSLRQGYTEAFF.

The chain recombines TRBV5-4 with TRBJ2-1; TRBD2 agrees at 9 bases. This CDR3 is 17 amino acids long. Germline V gene sequence: CDR1 SGHNT, CDR2 YYREEE (reference sequence). Germline trimming cut 1 base from V and 8 bases from J; bases unmatched to any gene: 13. This CDR3 is CASSLMGGGAVFDEQFF. CDR3 in DNA: TGTGCCAGCAGCTTGATGGGCGGGGGGGCCGTGTTCGATGAGCAGTTCTTC.

The genes are TRBV5-4 and TRBJ1-1, with a tentative D call TRBD1 (6 bases). This CDR3 region has 13 residues. Germline CDR1 SGHNT, CDR2 YYREEE (reference sequence). The V gene lost 3 bases and the J gene lost 3 bases, with 9 bases spanning the gap. As DNA, the CDR3 is TGTGCCAGCAGCTCTGACAGGCACACTGAAGCTTTCTTT. This sequence encodes CASSSDRHTEAFF.

The chain is built from TRBV30 and TRBJ2-3; TRBD1 agrees at 10 bases. Looked up from germline, CDR1 is GTSNPN and CDR2 is SVGIG (reference sequence). The CDR3 has 15 amino acids. V was clipped by 2 bases and J by 4 bases; unmatched bases: 6. CDR3 in amino acids: CAWSYRDRGADTQYF. CDR3 bases: TGTGCCTGGAGTTACCGGGACAGGGGCGCAGATACGCAGTATTTT.

The rearrangement joins TRBV7-9 to TRBJ1-2; a possible D gene is TRBD1 (5 bases). CDR3 size: 13 residues. Germline lookup yields CDR1 SEHNR and CDR2 FQNEAQ (reference sequence). V gave up 6 bases and J gave up 7 bases, with 15 bases separating them. CDR3 in DNA: TGTGCCAGCAGAATGACCGACAGTTCTGGCTACACCTTC. Translated, it gives CASRMTDSSGYTF.

This clone was seen a handful of times. J is TRBJ1-3 and V is TRBV6-6; D is unclear. V lost 4 bases and J 7 bases, leaving 8 bases between the germline ends. The CDR3 is made up of 12 amino acids. Germline V lookup: CDR1 MNHNY, CDR2 SVGAGI (reference sequence). The CDR3: CASSSASNTIYF. CDR3 nucleotide sequence: TGTGCCAGCAGTTCTGCTAGCAACACCATATATTTT.

The rearrangement joins TRBV10-3 to TRBJ2-1; TRBD1 is a possible D gene (6 bases). Trimming took 3 bases from V and 15 from J, leaving 15 bases between them. The CDR3 spans 12 residues. The germline V gene has CDR1 ENHRY and CDR2 SYGVKD. CDR3 coding DNA: TGTGCCATCAGTGACCGGACTGGGGGCGCGTTCTTC. Protein: CAISDRTGGAFF.

This chain connects TRBV29-1 to TRBJ1-4; 7 bases are a match to TRBD1. In germline, CDR1 is SQVTM, CDR2 ANQGSEA. CDR3 size: 12 residues. Trimming cost V 4 bases and J 6 bases; bases outside gene matches: 2. CDR3 sequence reads: CSVVGGDEKLFF. CDR3 coding DNA: TGCAGCGTTGTAGGGGGCGATGAAAAACTGTTTTTT. The full variable domain, rest sourced from reference TRBV29-1 and TRBJ1-4, is SAVISQKPSRDICQRGTSLTIQCQVDSQVTMMFWYRQQPGQSLTLIATANQGSEATYESGFVIDKFPISRPNLTFSTLTVSNMSPEDSSIYLCSVVGGDEKLFFGSGTQLSVL.

This clone was found a few times. The V call is TRBV5-1, the J call TRBJ2-1; 14 positions match TRBD2. Germline-derived CDR1 and CDR2 are SGHRS and YFSETQ. CDR3 length: 16 residues. Losses at the gene ends were 5 bases for V and 8 bases for J; bases not matched to a gene: 9. For the CDR3, the DNA is TGCGCCAGCAGGTTACCACCGGGACTAGCGGGGGATGAGCAGTTCTTC. It specifies CASRLPPGLAGDEQFF.

There are a few counts of this clone. One end of the junction does not line up with germline, which may come from a read error. J is TRBJ2-3 and V is TRBV7-9; D not resolved. Germline CDR1 reads SEHNR; CDR2 reads FQNEAQ (reference sequence). This CDR3 has 11 residues. In nucleotides, the CDR3 is TGTTCCAGCAGCCACACAGATACGCAGTATTTT. Amino acid sequence: CSSSHTDTQYF.

The chain recombines TRBV7-9 with TRBJ1-5; 7 bases line up with TRBD1. This CDR3 comprises 13 residues. Trimming at V came to 4 bases and at J to 7 bases, leaving 4 bases not matched to a gene. Germline V lookup: CDR1 SEHNR, CDR2 FQNEAQ (reference sequence). The CDR3 DNA reads TGTGCCAGCAGCTCACAGGGGAAACAGCCCCAGCATTTT. It yields the protein CASSSQGKQPQHF.

The rearrangement links TRBV4-3 to TRBJ2-3, with TRBD1 matching over 7 bases. CDR3 length: 14 residues. V was clipped by 4 bases and J by 4 bases; unmatched bases: 5. Germline V gives CDR1 LGHNA, CDR2 YSLEER. For the CDR3, the DNA is TGCGCCAGCAGCCTGGGCAGGGGGTCAGATACGCAGTATTTT. This gives the protein CASSLGRGSDTQYF.

The J gene is TRBJ2-2, the V gene TRBV19; 7 nucleotides line up with TRBD2. This CDR3 is 13 amino acids long. V trimming: 7 bases; J trimming: 4 bases; junction bases outside the gene matches: 3. Germline V CDR1 and CDR2: LNHDA, SQIVND (reference sequence). In nucleotides, the CDR3 is TGTGCCAGTATTAGCGGGCCCACCGGGGAGCTGTTTTTT. It translates to CASISGPTGELFF.

V is TRBV11-2 and J is TRBJ2-1, with D unresolved. From germline, CDR1 is SGHAT and CDR2 FQNNGV. CDR3 length: 14 amino acids. Trimming cost V 3 bases and J 0 bases, with 6 bases left between them. The CDR3 loop is CASSFGSSYNEQFF. The DNA for the CDR3 is TGTGCCAGCAGCTTTGGTAGCTCCTACAATGAGCAGTTCTTC.

This clone was counted once. The chain employs TRBV4-1 and TRBJ2-1; 9 bases line up with TRBD1. CDR1 is MGHRA, CDR2 YSYEKL, per germline. The J segment lost 7 bases and the V segment lost 6 bases, leaving 4 bases of the junction unmatched. The CDR3 runs 13 residues. CDR3 nucleotide sequence: TGCGCCAGCAGTCTAGGACAGGGGAATGAGCAGTTCTTC. It codes for CASSLGQGNEQFF.

The gene calls are TRBV5-4 and TRBJ2-5; weak D call: TRBD1 (6 bases). CDR3 length: 15 residues. V was shortened by 0 bases and J by 1 base, with 10 bases between the two germline ends. Looked up from germline, CDR1 is SGHNT and CDR2 is YYREEE (reference sequence). CDR3 nucleotide sequence: TGTGCCAGCAGCTTGGCCAAACAGGGCCAAGAGACCCAGTACTTC. Its protein product is CASSLAKQGQETQYF. The full variable domain, its missing parts supplied by reference TRBV5-4 and TRBJ2-5, is ETGVTQSPTHLIKTRGQQVTLRCSSQSGHNTVSWYQQALGQGPQFIFQYYREEENGRGNFPPRFSGLQFPNYSSELNVNALELDDSALYLCASSLAKQGQETQYFGPGTRLLVL.